This T cell receptor beta chain came from a study of blood T cells in healthy people across ages. Whole-study context: Researchers report that template switching captured about one barcoded beta molecule per two T cells. General study findings and limits: Investigators viewed diversity estimates from one million T cells as underestimates, the study reported. With age, beta diversity per million T cells declined roughly linearly, significantly by 35 to 40.

Comment on this clonotype: The antigen is unknown.

Deletions cut 2 bases from V and 11 bases from J, with 21 bases between. The CDR3 spans 15 residues. The V gene's germline CDR1 is SGHTA and CDR2 FQGNSA. A J-beta primer mix and a sample-barcoded 5' primer were used in a second PCR of roughly 7 to 12 cycles. TCRdb recomputed calls from the 5' RACE reads with MiXCR, one row per CDR3 protein. The table records approximately 730,000 distinct CDR3 sequences, roughly 50% of them present only once. This TCR came from a man older than 75 in good health. Material for sequencing was blood. This rearrangement joins TRBV7-2 to TRBJ2-5; TRBD2 is a possible D gene (6 bases). This CDR3 reads CASSLSPGRESKQYF. DNA of the CDR3: TGTGCCAGCAGCTTATCCCCGGGCCGGGAGTCAAAGCAGTACTTC.